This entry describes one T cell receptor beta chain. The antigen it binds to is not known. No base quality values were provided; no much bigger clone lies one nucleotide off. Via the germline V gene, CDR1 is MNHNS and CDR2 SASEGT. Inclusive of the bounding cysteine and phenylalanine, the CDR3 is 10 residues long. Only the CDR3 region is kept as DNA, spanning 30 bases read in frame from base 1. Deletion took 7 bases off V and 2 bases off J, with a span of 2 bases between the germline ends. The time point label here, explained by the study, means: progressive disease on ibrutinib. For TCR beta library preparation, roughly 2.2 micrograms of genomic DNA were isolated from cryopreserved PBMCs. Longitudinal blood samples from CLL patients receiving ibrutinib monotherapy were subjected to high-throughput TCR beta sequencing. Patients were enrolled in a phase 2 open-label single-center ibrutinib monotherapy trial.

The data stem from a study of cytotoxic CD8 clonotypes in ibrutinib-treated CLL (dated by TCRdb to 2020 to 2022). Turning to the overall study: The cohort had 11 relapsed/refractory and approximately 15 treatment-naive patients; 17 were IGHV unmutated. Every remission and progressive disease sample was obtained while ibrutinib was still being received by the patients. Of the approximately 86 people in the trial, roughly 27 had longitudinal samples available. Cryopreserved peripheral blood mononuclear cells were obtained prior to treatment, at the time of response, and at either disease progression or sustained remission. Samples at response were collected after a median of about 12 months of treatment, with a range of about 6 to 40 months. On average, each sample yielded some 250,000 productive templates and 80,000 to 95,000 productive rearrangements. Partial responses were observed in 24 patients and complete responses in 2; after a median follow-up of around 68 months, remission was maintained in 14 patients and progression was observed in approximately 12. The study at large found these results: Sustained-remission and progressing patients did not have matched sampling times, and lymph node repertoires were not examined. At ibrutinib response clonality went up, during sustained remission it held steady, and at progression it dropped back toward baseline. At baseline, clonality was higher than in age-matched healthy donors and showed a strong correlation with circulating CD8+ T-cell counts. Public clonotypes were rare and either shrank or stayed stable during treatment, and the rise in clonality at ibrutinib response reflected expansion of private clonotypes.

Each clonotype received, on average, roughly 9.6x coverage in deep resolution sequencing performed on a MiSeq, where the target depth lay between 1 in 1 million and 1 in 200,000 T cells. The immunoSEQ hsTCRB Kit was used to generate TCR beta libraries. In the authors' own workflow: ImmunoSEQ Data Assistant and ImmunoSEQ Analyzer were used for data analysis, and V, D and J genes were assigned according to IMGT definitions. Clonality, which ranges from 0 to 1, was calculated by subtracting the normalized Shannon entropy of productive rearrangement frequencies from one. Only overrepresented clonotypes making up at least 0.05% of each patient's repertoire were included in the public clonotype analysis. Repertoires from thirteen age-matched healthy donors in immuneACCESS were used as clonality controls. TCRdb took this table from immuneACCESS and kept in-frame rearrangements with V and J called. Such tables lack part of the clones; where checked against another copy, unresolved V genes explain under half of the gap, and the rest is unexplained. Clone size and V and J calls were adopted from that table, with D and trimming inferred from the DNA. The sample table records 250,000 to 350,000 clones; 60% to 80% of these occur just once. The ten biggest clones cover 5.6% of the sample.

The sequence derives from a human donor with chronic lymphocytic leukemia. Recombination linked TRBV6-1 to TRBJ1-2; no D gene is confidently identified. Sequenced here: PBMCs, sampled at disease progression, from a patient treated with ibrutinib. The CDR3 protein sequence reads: CASNNYGYTF. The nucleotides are TGTGCCAGCAACAACTATGGCTACACCTTC.